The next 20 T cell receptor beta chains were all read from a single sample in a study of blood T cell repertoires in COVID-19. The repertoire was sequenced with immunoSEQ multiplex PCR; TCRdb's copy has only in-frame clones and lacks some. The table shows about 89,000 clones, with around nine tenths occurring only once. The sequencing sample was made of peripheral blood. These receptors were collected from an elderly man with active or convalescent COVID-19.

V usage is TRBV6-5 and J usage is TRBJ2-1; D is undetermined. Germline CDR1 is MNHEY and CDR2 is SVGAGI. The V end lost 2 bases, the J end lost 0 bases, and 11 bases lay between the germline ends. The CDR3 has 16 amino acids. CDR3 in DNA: TGTGCCAGCAGTTACGAGGCGTCCAGCTCCTACAATGAGCAGTTCTTC. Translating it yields CASSYEASSSYNEQFF.

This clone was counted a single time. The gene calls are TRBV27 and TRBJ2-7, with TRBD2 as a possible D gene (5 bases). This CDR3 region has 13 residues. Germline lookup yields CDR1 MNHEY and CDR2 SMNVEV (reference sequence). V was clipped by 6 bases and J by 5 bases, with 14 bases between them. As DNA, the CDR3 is TGTGCCAGCAGCTTTAGTGGAGGCGACGAGCAGTACTTC. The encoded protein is CASSFSGGDEQYF.

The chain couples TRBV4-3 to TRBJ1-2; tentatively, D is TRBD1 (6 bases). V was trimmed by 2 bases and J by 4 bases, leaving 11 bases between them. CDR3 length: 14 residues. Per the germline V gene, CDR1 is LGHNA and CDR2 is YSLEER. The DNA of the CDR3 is TGCGCCAGCAGCCAATTACGGGACACCTATGGCTACACCTTC. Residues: CASSQLRDTYGYTF.

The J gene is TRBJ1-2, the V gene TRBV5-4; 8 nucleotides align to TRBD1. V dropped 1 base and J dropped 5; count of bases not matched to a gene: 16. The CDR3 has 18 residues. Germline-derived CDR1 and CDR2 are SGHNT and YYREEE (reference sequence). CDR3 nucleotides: TGTGCCAGCAGCTTGCCCGGGTCGTCGACAGGGGTTGGATATGGCTACACCTTC. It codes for CASSLPGSSTGVGYGYTF.

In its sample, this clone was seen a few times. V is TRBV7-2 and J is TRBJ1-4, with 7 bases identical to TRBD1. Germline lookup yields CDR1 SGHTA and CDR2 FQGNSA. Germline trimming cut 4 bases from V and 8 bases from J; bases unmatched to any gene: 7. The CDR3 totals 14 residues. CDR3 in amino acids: CASSSRGREEKLFF. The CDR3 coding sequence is TGTGCCAGCAGCTCTAGGGGGCGTGAGGAAAAACTGTTTTTT.

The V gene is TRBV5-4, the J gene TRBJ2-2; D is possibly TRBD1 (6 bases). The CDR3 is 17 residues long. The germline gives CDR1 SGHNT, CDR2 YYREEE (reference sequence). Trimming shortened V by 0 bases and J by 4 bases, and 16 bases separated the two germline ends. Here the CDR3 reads CASSLAEQGLGTGELFF. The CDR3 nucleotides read TGTGCCAGCAGCTTGGCCGAGCAGGGGTTAGGCACCGGGGAGCTGTTTTTT. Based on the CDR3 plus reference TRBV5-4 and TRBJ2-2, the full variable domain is ETGVTQSPTHLIKTRGQQVTLRCSSQSGHNTVSWYQQALGQGPQFIFQYYREEENGRGNFPPRFSGLQFPNYSSELNVNALELDDSALYLCASSLAEQGLGTGELFFGEGSRLTVL.

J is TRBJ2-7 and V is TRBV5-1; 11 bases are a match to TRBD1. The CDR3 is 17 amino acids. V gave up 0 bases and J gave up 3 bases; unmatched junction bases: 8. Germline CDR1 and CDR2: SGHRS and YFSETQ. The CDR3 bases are TGCGCCAGCAGCTTGGCCGGTTTCGGGACAGGGGGCTACGAGCAGTACTTC. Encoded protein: CASSLAGFGTGGYEQYF.

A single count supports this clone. CDR3 sequence reads: CASSSRDGPGGYGYTF. DNA of the CDR3: TGCGCCAGCAGCAGCCGGGACGGACCAGGGGGCTATGGCTACACCTTC. The genes are TRBV5-1 and TRBJ1-2; 7 nucleotides align to TRBD1. V gave up 4 bases and J gave up 4 bases; unmatched junction bases: 13. CDR3 length: 16 residues. CDR1 and CDR2 (germline): SGHRS, YFSETQ.

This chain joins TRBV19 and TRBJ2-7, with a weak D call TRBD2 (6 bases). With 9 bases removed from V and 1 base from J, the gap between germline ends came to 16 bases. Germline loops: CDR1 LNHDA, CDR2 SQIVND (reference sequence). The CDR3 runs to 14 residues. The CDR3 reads CASSRAGPSYEQYF. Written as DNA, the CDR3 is TGTGCCAGCTCTCGAGCGGGCCCTTCCTACGAGCAGTACTTC.

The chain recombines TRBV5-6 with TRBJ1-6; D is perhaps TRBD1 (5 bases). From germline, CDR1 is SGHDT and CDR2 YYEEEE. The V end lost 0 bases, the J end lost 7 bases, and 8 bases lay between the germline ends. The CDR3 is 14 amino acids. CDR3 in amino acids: CASSLAAGNSPLHF. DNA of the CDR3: TGTGCCAGCAGCTTGGCGGCAGGGAATTCACCCCTCCACTTT.

The CDR3 here is CASRREQGNTEAFF. The CDR3 DNA sequence: TGTGCCAGCAGGAGAGAACAGGGGAACACTGAAGCTTTCTTT. The chain uses TRBV2 and TRBJ1-1; possible D gene TRBD1, 6 bases. V gave up 6 bases and J gave up 1 base, with 12 bases separating them. Germline V gene data show CDR1 as SNHLY and CDR2 as FYNNEI. This CDR3 is built from 14 residues.

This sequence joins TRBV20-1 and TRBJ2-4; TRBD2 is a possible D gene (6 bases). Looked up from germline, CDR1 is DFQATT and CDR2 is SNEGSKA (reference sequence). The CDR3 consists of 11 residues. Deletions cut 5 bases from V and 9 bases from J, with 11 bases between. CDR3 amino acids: CSAPDGGIQYF. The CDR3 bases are TGCAGTGCTCCCGACGGGGGCATTCAGTACTTC.

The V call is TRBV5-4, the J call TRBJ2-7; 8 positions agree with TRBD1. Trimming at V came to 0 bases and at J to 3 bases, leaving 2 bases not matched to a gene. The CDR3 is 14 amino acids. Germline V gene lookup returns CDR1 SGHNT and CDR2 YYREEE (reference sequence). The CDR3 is CASSLGTGIYEQYF. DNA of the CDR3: TGTGCCAGCAGCTTGGGGACAGGGATCTACGAGCAGTACTTC.

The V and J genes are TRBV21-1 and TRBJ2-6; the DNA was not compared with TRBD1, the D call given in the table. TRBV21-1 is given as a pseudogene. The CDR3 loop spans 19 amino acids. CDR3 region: CASSKATFGQSSGANVLTF. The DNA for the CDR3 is TGTGCCAGCAGCAAAGCAACGTTCGGACAGTCCTCTGGGGCCAACGTCCTGACTTTC.

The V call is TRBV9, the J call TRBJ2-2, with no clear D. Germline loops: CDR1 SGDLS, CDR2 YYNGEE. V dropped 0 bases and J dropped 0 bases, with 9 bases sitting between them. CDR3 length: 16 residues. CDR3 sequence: CASSVGWRPNTGELFF. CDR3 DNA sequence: TGTGCCAGCAGCGTAGGATGGCGGCCGAACACCGGGGAGCTGTTTTTT.

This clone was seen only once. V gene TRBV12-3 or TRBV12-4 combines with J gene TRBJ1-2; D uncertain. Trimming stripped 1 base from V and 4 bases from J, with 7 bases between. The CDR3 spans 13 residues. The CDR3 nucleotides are TGTGCCAGCAGTTTAGTGGCGGGCTATGGCTACACCTTC. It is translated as CASSLVAGYGYTF.

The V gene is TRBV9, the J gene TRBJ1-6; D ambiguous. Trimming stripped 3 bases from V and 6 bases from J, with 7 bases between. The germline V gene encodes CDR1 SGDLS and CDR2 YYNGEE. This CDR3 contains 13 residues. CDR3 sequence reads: CASSAIPNSPLHF. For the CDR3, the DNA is TGTGCCAGCAGCGCAATCCCTAATTCACCCCTCCACTTT.

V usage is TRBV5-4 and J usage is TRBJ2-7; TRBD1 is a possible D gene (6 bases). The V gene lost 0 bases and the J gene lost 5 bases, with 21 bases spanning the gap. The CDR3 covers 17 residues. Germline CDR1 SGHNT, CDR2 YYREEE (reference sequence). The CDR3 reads CASSLGSSGTLGHEQYF. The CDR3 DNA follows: TGTGCCAGCAGCTTGGGGTCTTCAGGGACACTCGGACACGAGCAGTACTTC.

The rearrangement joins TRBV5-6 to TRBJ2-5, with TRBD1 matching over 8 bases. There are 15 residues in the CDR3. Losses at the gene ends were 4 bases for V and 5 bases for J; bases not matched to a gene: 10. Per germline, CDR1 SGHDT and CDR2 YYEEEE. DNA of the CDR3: TGTGCCAGCAGCCCTGGACAGGGTTTTTCCGAGACCCAGTACTTC. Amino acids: CASSPGQGFSETQYF.

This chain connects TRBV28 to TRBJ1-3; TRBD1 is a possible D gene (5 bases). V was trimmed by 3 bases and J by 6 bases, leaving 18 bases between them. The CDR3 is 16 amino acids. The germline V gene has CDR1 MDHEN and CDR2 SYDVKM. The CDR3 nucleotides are TGTGCCAGCAGTTTGTTTCAGGGTCATTTTGTAAACACCATATATTTT. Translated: CASSLFQGHFVNTIYF.